A single sample gave rise to the 15 T cell receptor beta chains below, sequenced in a study of blood T cell repertoires in COVID-19. The method was immunoSEQ multiplex PCR; TCRdb's version includes in-frame clones alone and lacks a portion of them. The sample has 150,000 to 200,000 clones; over 85% are singletons. The source material was peripheral blood. Receptor source: a man aged 55-75 years with active or convalescent COVID-19.

The V and J genes are TRBV10-2 and TRBJ2-1; 7 bases are a match to TRBD2. CDR1 and CDR2 from the germline V gene are WSHSY and SAAADI. The CDR3 covers 14 residues. V was clipped by 6 bases and J by 3 bases; unmatched bases: 5. CDR3 in amino acids: CASRPGLHYNEQFF. Here the CDR3 DNA reads TGCGCCAGCAGACCGGGACTACACTACAATGAGCAGTTCTTC.

This clone was seen once. The chain carries TRBV5-1 and TRBJ2-3, with 8 bases lining up with TRBD2. The germline gives CDR1 SGHRS, CDR2 YFSETQ. The CDR3 is made up of 15 amino acids. Trimming cost V 4 bases and J 2 bases; bases outside gene matches: 6. CDR3 region: CASSQGLVNTDTQYF. For the CDR3, the DNA is TGCGCCAGCAGCCAGGGACTAGTGAACACAGATACGCAGTATTTT.

The DNA for the CDR3 is TGTGCCAGCAGCACTCGCGGGGGGGCCGGCACCGGGGAGCTGTTTTTT. Translation gives CASSTRGGAGTGELFF. The chain employs TRBV13 and TRBJ2-2; 9 bases are a match to TRBD2. Looked up from germline, CDR1 is PRHDT and CDR2 is FYEKMQ (reference sequence). V gave up 5 bases and J gave up 4 bases; unmatched junction bases: 8. This CDR3 is built from 16 residues.

In this sample, this clone turned up once. V is TRBV19 and J is TRBJ1-1; 7 positions agree with TRBD1. The trim removed 5 bases at V and 4 bases at J, leaving 4 bases unmatched. This CDR3 is 13 amino acids long. Germline V lookup: CDR1 LNHDA, CDR2 SQIVND (reference sequence). The CDR3 DNA reads TGTGCCAGTAGTGCGGACAGGTCCACTGAAGCTTTCTTT. Translation gives CASSADRSTEAFF.

This chain joins TRBV10-3 and TRBJ1-5, with a tentative D call TRBD1 (6 bases). CDR1 ENHRY and CDR2 SYGVKD come from the germline V gene. The CDR3 runs 14 residues. Trimming took off 2 bases at V and 3 bases at J, with 8 bases between the two ends. The chain's CDR3 is CAISEGQFNQPQHF. CDR3 in DNA: TGTGCCATCAGTGAGGGACAGTTCAATCAGCCCCAGCATTTT.

The chain carries TRBV7-8 and TRBJ2-7; D unclear. The CDR3 is made up of 13 amino acids. Trimming took off 3 bases at V and 2 bases at J, with 8 bases between the two ends. Germline V lookup: CDR1 SGHVS, CDR2 FQNEAQ. CDR3: CASSLVAPYEQYF. Here the CDR3 DNA reads TGTGCCAGCAGCTTGGTAGCTCCCTACGAGCAGTACTTC.

The chain carries TRBV11-2 and TRBJ2-3; 10 bases are shared with TRBD2. The CDR3 extends over 19 amino acids. The germline CDR1 and CDR2 sequences are SGHAT and FQNNGV. J was trimmed by 0 bases and V by 4 bases; bases with no gene match: 13. Written as DNA, the CDR3 is TGTGCCAGCAGCTACCGACGTAGCGGGAGGCTTACTAGCACAGATACGCAGTATTTT. It codes for CASSYRRSGRLTSTDTQYF.

Only one count was recorded for this clone. The gene calls are TRBV6-4 and TRBJ1-5; possible D gene TRBD1, 6 bases. Germline loops: CDR1 MRHNA, CDR2 SNTAGT. This CDR3 region has 14 residues. The V and J ends lost 0 bases and 6 bases respectively, with 9 bases between them. DNA for the CDR3: TGTGCCAGCAGTGACTCAGGGGGGGTTCAGCCCCAGCATTTT. Amino acids: CASSDSGGVQPQHF.

Only one count was recorded for this clone. The chain recombines TRBV7-9 with TRBJ2-5, with TRBD2 matching over 9 bases. There are 18 residues in the CDR3. CDR1 is SEHNR and CDR2 is FQNEAQ in the germline V gene (reference sequence). V lost 5 bases and J lost 5; bases outside the gene matches: 18. CDR3 sequence: CASSRMTVLAGPIETQYF. As DNA, the CDR3 is TGTGCCAGCAGCCGGATGACTGTCCTAGCGGGGCCTATTGAGACCCAGTACTTC.

The chain couples TRBV5-4 to TRBJ1-2, with a tentative D call TRBD1 (5 bases). Germline CDR1 SGHNT, CDR2 YYREEE (reference sequence). The CDR3 sequence is 12 residues long. With 0 bases removed from V and 7 bases from J, the gap between germline ends came to 7 bases. Written as DNA, the CDR3 is TGTGCCAGCAGCTTGGGCGGGGCTGGCTACACCTTC. Its protein is CASSLGGAGYTF.

The CDR3 sequence is CASSPKRESYEQYF. CDR3 DNA sequence: TGTGCCAGCAGTCCCAAGCGGGAGTCCTACGAGCAGTACTTC. V gene TRBV27 combines with J gene TRBJ2-7; the match to TRBD2 covers 8 bases. Per the germline V gene, CDR1 is MNHEY and CDR2 is SMNVEV (reference sequence). This CDR3 spans 14 amino acids. With 5 bases clipped from V and 1 base from J, the junction kept 4 bases outside the gene matches.

The chain joins TRBV5-1 to TRBJ1-2, with D possibly TRBD1 on 6 matching bases. The germline CDR1 and CDR2 sequences are SGHRS and YFSETQ. V was clipped by 5 bases and J by 2 bases, with 13 bases between them. The CDR3 runs 14 residues. CDR3 sequence (DNA): TGCGCCAGCAGGCCCGCCGGGACAAACTATGGCTACACCTTC. It specifies CASRPAGTNYGYTF. The variable domain in full, with the rest retrieved from reference TRBV5-1 and TRBJ1-2, is KAGVTQTPRYLIKTRGQQVTLSCSPISGHRSVSWYQQTPGQGLQFLFEYFSETQRNKGNFPGRFSGRQFSNSRSEMNVSTLELGDSALYLCASRPAGTNYGYTFGSGTRLTVV.

The chain is built from TRBV19 and TRBJ1-5, with no clear D. Per the germline V gene, CDR1 is LNHDA and CDR2 is SQIVND (reference sequence). V was shortened by 5 bases and J by 0 bases, with 5 bases between the two germline ends. This CDR3 is 13 amino acids long. CDR3 nucleotides: TGTGCCAGTAGTGTCGGTAGCAATCAGCCCCAGCATTTT. Translation gives CASSVGSNQPQHF.

This clone occurred a few times. V usage is TRBV5-4 and J usage is TRBJ2-7; TRBD1 agrees at 9 bases. Germline V gives CDR1 SGHNT, CDR2 YYREEE (reference sequence). The CDR3 is made up of 13 amino acids. V dropped 3 bases and J dropped 3; count of bases not matched to a gene: 1. CDR3 DNA: TGTGCCAGCAGCTGGGGACAGGGCTACGAGCAGTACTTC. Translation gives CASSWGQGYEQYF.

V gene TRBV5-4 combines with J gene TRBJ2-1; 8 positions match TRBD2. CDR1 and CDR2 from the germline V gene are SGHNT and YYREEE (reference sequence). The CDR3 extends over 15 amino acids. J was trimmed by 1 base and V by 4 bases; bases with no gene match: 4. In nucleotides, the CDR3 is TGTGCCAGCAGCCCTACTAGCGGATCCTACAATGAGCAGTTCTTC. This sequence encodes CASSPTSGSYNEQFF.